This entry lists 29 T cell receptor beta chains sequenced from one sample in a study of molecular identifiers for immune sequencing clone quantification. Each CDR3 protein is one row after TCRdb ran MiXCR on the PCR reads. The sample holds tens of thousands of distinct CDR3 sequences, more than 35% seen once. Sequenced: naive CD8+ T cells from blood, with Jurkat cell RNA spiked in. Specified subset: FACS-sorted CD8+CD4-CCR7+CD45RA+ naive T cells. All receptors derive from a human donor in good health. Some libraries in this study had Jurkat cell RNA spiked in.

About this clonotype itself: A much larger clone differs from this one at a single base, so this may be a read error. The chain links TRBV7-9 to TRBJ2-3, with TRBD2 matching over 12 bases. Germline V CDR1 and CDR2: SEHNR, FQNEAQ (reference sequence). CDR3 length: 17 amino acids. The DNA of the CDR3 is TGTGTCAGCAGCTTAGGCCGGCTAGCGGGAGGGCCTAATACGCAGTATTTT. This sequence encodes CVSSLGRLAGGPNTQYF.

This chain connects TRBV20-1 to TRBJ2-7; 8 positions agree with TRBD1. V shed 5 bases and J 2 bases; nucleotides not matched to a gene: 2. Germline values: CDR1 DFQATT, CDR2 SNEGSKA (reference sequence). The CDR3 covers 12 residues. Written as DNA, the CDR3 is TGCAGTGCTGGGGACAGGCCCTACGAGCAGTACTTC. It specifies CSAGDRPYEQYF.

The genes are TRBV12-5 and TRBJ2-5, with 8 bases identical to TRBD1. V shed 4 bases, J shed 3 bases, and the junction held 1 base outside the gene matches. CDR3 length equals 13 residues. Germline CDR1 and CDR2: LGHNT and FRNRAP. The CDR3 coding sequence is TGTGCTAGTGGTTCGACAGGGGAAGAGACCCAGTACTTC. Amino acid sequence: CASGSTGEETQYF.

This clonotype was detected a few times. V gene TRBV6-5 combines with J gene TRBJ2-1; no reliable D call. V was pared by 6 bases and J by 2 bases, with 11 bases between. The CDR3 contains 14 residues. Germline loops: CDR1 MNHEY, CDR2 SVGAGI. CDR3 sequence reads: CASRLLTPYNEQFF. The DNA of the CDR3 is TGTGCCAGCAGACTCCTGACGCCCTACAATGAGCAGTTCTTC.

The table lists this clonotype with a count of one. The chain couples TRBV28 to TRBJ2-7; 8 bases are shared with TRBD1. V gave up 5 bases and J gave up 5 bases; unmatched junction bases: 8. The length of the CDR3 is 14 residues. Germline CDR1 is MDHEN and CDR2 is SYDVKM. CDR3 in DNA: TGTGCCAGCAGTGCCCGGACAGGGCCCCACGAGCAGTACTTC. Its translation: CASSARTGPHEQYF.

In its sample, this clonotype was seen many times. The chain uses TRBV28 and TRBJ2-3; 7 bases match TRBD1. CDR1 and CDR2 (germline): MDHEN, SYDVKM. This CDR3 region has 17 residues. The trim removed 6 bases at V and 7 bases at J, leaving 19 bases unmatched. CDR3 in amino acids: CASRAGSTGFHLNTQYF. Here the CDR3 DNA reads TGTGCCAGCAGAGCCGGCTCGACAGGGTTCCATCTCAATACGCAGTATTTT.

The V and J genes are TRBV7-2 and TRBJ2-7; 8 bases match TRBD2. There are 18 residues in the CDR3. V lost 3 bases and J lost 3; bases outside the gene matches: 16. Per germline, CDR1 SGHTA and CDR2 FQGNSA. CDR3 DNA sequence: TGTGCCAGCAGCTTCCTAGCGGGCGCCAAACCCGCCGGCTACGAGCAGTACTTC. Its protein is CASSFLAGAKPAGYEQYF.

As to this clonotype: A read error is possible here, since a much larger clone lies one base away. The V and J genes are TRBV13 and TRBJ2-3; 7 bases align to TRBD1. The DNA matches TRBJ1-5 better at its end, which makes the J call doubtful. Per the germline V gene, CDR1 is PRHDT and CDR2 is FYEKMQ (reference sequence). The CDR3 has 15 amino acids. CDR3 nucleotides: TGTGCCAGCAGCTCGACAGGGCTACCCACAGATACGCAGCATTTT. Protein: CASSSTGLPTDTQHF.

Comment on this clonotype: This may be a read error: a much more frequent sequence differs by one nucleotide. The V call is TRBV7-9, the J call TRBJ2-7, with D perhaps matching TRBD1 (5 bases). V dropped 6 bases and J dropped 2 bases, with 14 bases sitting between them. CDR3 length: 14 amino acids. In germline, CDR1 is SEHNR, CDR2 FQNEAQ (reference sequence). In nucleotides, the CDR3 is TGTGCCAGCAGTTCGAGACAGTTAACCTACGAGCAGTACTTC. Residues: CASSSRQLTYEQYF.

This clonotype was seen many times. The gene calls are TRBV20-1 and TRBJ2-7; D is uncertain. The germline CDR1 and CDR2 sequences are DFQATT and SNEGSKA (reference sequence). The CDR3 length is 10 residues. V lost 6 bases to trimming and J lost 3 bases, with 6 bases between them. The CDR3 reads CSAEDYEQYF. The CDR3, as DNA: TGCAGTGCCGAAGACTACGAGCAGTACTTC.

Details on this clonotype: This could be a read error, since a much larger clone is one nucleotide away. This chain joins TRBV7-9 and TRBJ2-7, with TRBD1 identical over 9 bases. V was clipped by 7 bases and J by 5 bases; unmatched bases: 9. CDR3 length equals 14 residues. Germline V gives CDR1 SEHNR, CDR2 FQNEAQ (reference sequence). The CDR3 region is CASTLGGQGNEQYF. The CDR3 DNA follows: TGTGCCAGCACCTTGGGTGGACAGGGGAACGAGCAGTACTTC.

This clonotype showed up just a few times. The chain couples TRBV11-2 to TRBJ2-5, with no clear D. The CDR3 is made up of 15 amino acids. V shed 5 bases and J shed 4 bases, with 17 bases lying between them. Germline V gene sequence: CDR1 SGHAT, CDR2 FQNNGV. In DNA, the CDR3 is TGTGCCAGCAGCCCTCTTGCTAGTCGGACAGAGACCCAGTACTTC. Translating it yields CASSPLASRTETQYF.

This clonotype was recorded at least ten times. The genes are TRBV7-6 and TRBJ1-4, with TRBD1 identical over 7 bases. Looked up from germline, CDR1 is SGHVS and CDR2 is FNYEAQ. Losses at the gene ends were 4 bases for V and 3 bases for J; bases not matched to a gene: 11. CDR3 length: 17 residues. This chain's CDR3 is CASSSALGDSPNEKLFF. CDR3 DNA: TGTGCCAGCAGCTCAGCCCTCGGGGACAGTCCTAATGAAAAACTGTTTTTT. The variable domain in full, with the rest retrieved from reference TRBV7-6 and TRBJ1-4, is GAGVSQSPRYKVTKRGQDVALRCDPISGHVSLYWYRQALGQGPEFLTYFNYEAQQDKSGLPNDRFSAERPEGSISTLTIQRTEQRDSAMYRCASSSALGDSPNEKLFFGSGTQLSVL.

The rearrangement joins TRBV13 to TRBJ2-7, with D unclear. The CDR3 has 13 residues. With 3 bases removed from V and 2 bases from J, the gap between germline ends came to 8 bases. Germline V lookup: CDR1 PRHDT, CDR2 FYEKMQ (reference sequence). Here the CDR3 DNA reads TGTGCCAGCAGCTTCGGACGGACCTACGAGCAGTACTTC. Its protein is CASSFGRTYEQYF.

The CDR3 protein is CASSGGGSAGDTQYF. In DNA form, the CDR3 reads TGTGCCAGCAGCGGTGGAGGTAGCGCGGGAGATACGCAGTATTTT. V usage is TRBV9 and J usage is TRBJ2-3; possible D gene TRBD2, 5 bases. The V gene's germline CDR1 is SGDLS and CDR2 YYNGEE. The CDR3 length is 15 residues. Trimming took 3 bases from V and 5 from J, leaving 16 bases between them.

On this clonotype itself: A much more abundant neighbour one base away suggests this may be a read error. The rearrangement uses TRBV28 and TRBJ2-7; D is perhaps TRBD2 (6 bases). This CDR3 comprises 14 residues. Deletions cut 4 bases from V and 3 bases from J, with 13 bases between. Germline-derived CDR1 and CDR2 are MDHEN and SYDVKM. The CDR3 region has the DNA TGTGCCAGCAGTTGGGGGGACGGAAGCTACGAGCAGTACTTC. It is translated as CASSWGDGSYEQYF.

Concerning this clonotype: A much larger clonotype is one base distant, so this may be a read error. This likely comes from a read error, as the CDR3 has no conserved phenylalanine or tryptophan at its end. V gene TRBV20-1 combines with J gene TRBJ1-4; D may be TRBD1 (5 bases). Germline CDR1 is DFQATT and CDR2 is SNEGSKA (reference sequence). Trimming left V 1 base short and J 4 bases short, with 10 bases between. The CDR3 loop spans 14 amino acids. The CDR3 protein is CSARGLGVNEKLFS. As DNA, the CDR3 is TGCAGTGCTAGAGGACTGGGGGTTAATGAAAAACTGTTTTCT.

Details on this clonotype: A single base separates this from a much larger clone, so it may be a read error. V gene TRBV27 combines with J gene TRBJ1-3; perhaps TRBD1 as D (6 bases). In germline, CDR1 is MNHEY, CDR2 SMNVEV (reference sequence). Trimming stripped 5 bases from V and 2 bases from J, with 10 bases between. This CDR3 is built from 14 residues. CDR3 sequence (DNA): TGTGCCAGCAGTGCGGGGGGGCCTGGAAACACCATATATTTT. Amino acids: CASSAGGPGNTIYF.

The V gene is TRBV28, the J gene TRBJ2-7, with D unclear. The V end lost 3 bases, the J end lost 4 bases, and 7 bases lay between the germline ends. The V gene's germline CDR1 is MDHEN and CDR2 SYDVKM. The CDR3 covers 12 residues. The CDR3 bases are TGTGCCAGCAGTTTCCAGGATTACGAGCAGTACTTC. Protein product: CASSFQDYEQYF. Full variable domain (missing parts from reference TRBV28 and TRBJ2-7): DVKVTQSSRYLVKRTGEKVFLECVQDMDHENMFWYRQDPGLGLRLIYFSYDVKMKEKGDIPEGYSVSREKKERFSLILESASTNQTSMYLCASSFQDYEQYFGPGTRLTVT.

This chain uses TRBV4-2 with TRBJ1-1; 9 bases are a match to TRBD1. Germline V gene lookup returns CDR1 LGHNA and CDR2 YNFKEQ. This CDR3 is built from 15 residues. V lost 5 bases, J lost 4 bases, and 8 bases stayed unmatched. DNA of the CDR3: TGTGCCAGCAGCTTGCCGGAGACAGGGGGCACTGAAGCTTTCTTT. This codes for CASSLPETGGTEAFF.

This clonotype has ten or more counts. The chain joins TRBV25-1 to TRBJ2-1, with TRBD2 matching 9 bases. The CDR3 contains 14 residues. Germline loops: CDR1 MGHDK, CDR2 SYGVNS. Trimming cost V 8 bases and J 6 bases; bases outside gene matches: 8. This chain's CDR3 is CASLGREGPNEQFF. For the CDR3, the DNA is TGTGCCAGCTTGGGGCGGGAGGGGCCCAATGAGCAGTTCTTC.

The V gene is TRBV12-3 or TRBV12-4, the J gene TRBJ2-1, with TRBD2 matching 8 bases. This CDR3 has 19 residues. Germline trimming cut 6 bases from V and 0 bases from J; bases unmatched to any gene: 16. CDR3 sequence: CASSRGSSGFSSSYNEQFF. The CDR3 nucleotides are TGTGCCAGCAGCCGGGGGTCTAGCGGGTTTTCAAGCTCCTACAATGAGCAGTTCTTC.

V is TRBV7-9 and J is TRBJ2-7; 9 nucleotides match TRBD1. V was clipped by 4 bases and J by 2 bases; unmatched bases: 6. Looked up from germline, CDR1 is SEHNR and CDR2 is FQNEAQ (reference sequence). The CDR3 covers 15 residues. The CDR3 spells CASSYTGTGPYEQYF. In DNA form, the CDR3 reads TGTGCCAGCAGCTACACCGGGACAGGGCCCTACGAGCAGTACTTC.

About this clonotype: One end of the junction varies from germline; a read error may be responsible. V and J are TRBV20-1 and TRBJ2-2; the D call may be TRBD1 or TRBD2 (6 bases each). CDR3 length: 16 amino acids. Germline CDR1 and CDR2: DFQATT and SNEGSKA (reference sequence). The CDR3 reads CSASLQGRGVTGELIF. CDR3 coding DNA: TGCAGTGCTAGCCTGCAGGGGCGGGGCGTCACCGGGGAGCTGATTTTT.

On this clonotype itself: It may be a read error: a sequence one base away is much more abundant. This chain joins TRBV28 and TRBJ2-7, with unresolved D. V was pared by 6 bases and J by 2 bases, with 11 bases between. Germline values: CDR1 MDHEN, CDR2 SYDVKM. The CDR3 contains 13 residues. CDR3: CASRTGRTYEQYF. The CDR3 DNA is TGTGCCAGCAGGACCGGGCGGACCTACGAGCAGTACTTC.

This clonotype was observed a few times. The rearrangement uses TRBV27 and TRBJ2-4; weak D call: TRBD2 (5 bases). The germline V and J ends were trimmed by 2 bases and 0 bases, with 11 bases remaining between them. This CDR3 contains 16 residues. Germline assignment: CDR1 MNHEY and CDR2 SMNVEV (reference sequence). CDR3 nucleotides: TGTGCCAGCAGTTTAGCGGGTCCACTAGCCAAAAACATTCAGTACTTC. Translated: CASSLAGPLAKNIQYF.

Remarks on this clonotype: The CDR3 carries no conserved terminal phenylalanine or tryptophan, so it likely arises from a read error. The V gene is TRBV3-1, the J gene TRBJ2-7, with D possibly TRBD2 on 6 matching bases. The germline V gene has CDR1 LGHDT and CDR2 YNNKEL (reference sequence). The CDR3 has 13 residues. Trimming cost V 6 bases and J 2 bases, with 11 bases left between them. In DNA, the CDR3 is TGTGCCAGCAGTCGAGGACTAACCTACGAGCAGTACTCC. This translates into CASSRGLTYEQYS.

As to this clonotype: With a much larger clone just one base away, this may be a read error. V usage is TRBV2 and J usage is TRBJ2-3; 7 bases agree with TRBD2. Germline values: CDR1 SNHLY, CDR2 FYNNEI. The CDR3 consists of 13 residues. Written as DNA, the CDR3 is TGCGCGTCGCTAGCGGCCTACACAGATACGCAGTATTTT. This gives the protein CASLAAYTDTQYF. The entire variable domain, with the rest obtained from reference TRBV2 and TRBJ2-3, is as follows: EPEVTQTPSHQVTQMGQEVILRCVPISNHLYFYWYRQILGQKVEFLVSFYNNEISEKSEIFDDQFSVERPDGSNFTLKIRSTKLEDSAMYFCASLAAYTDTQYFGPGTRLTVL.

The chain has TRBV3-1 and TRBJ1-4; 8 bases match TRBD1. Per the germline V gene, CDR1 is LGHDT and CDR2 is YNNKEL (reference sequence). V trimming: 5 bases; J trimming: 4 bases; junction bases outside the gene matches: 18. The CDR3 runs 19 residues. Written as DNA, the CDR3 is TGTGCCAGCAGCGAACGGACAGGGCGGACGGGAGTTTATAATGAAAAACTGTTTTTT. It is translated as CASSERTGRTGVYNEKLFF.